This T cell receptor beta chain came from a study of blood T cell repertoires in COVID-19 (dated by TCRdb to about 2020). For the wider study: The collaborator samples originated in the United States, Italy and Spain and spanned the acute and convalescent phases of COVID-19. The material from the prospective study consisted of cDNA or gDNA derived from T cells, B-cell-depleted T cells, or PBMCs. HLA class I and class II types, where available, came from metadata supplied by the sample provider rather than from assay-based typing. A de-identified subject ID, COVID-19 status, age in years and sex were almost always included in the sample metadata. Samples were obtained from the ongoing ImmuneRACE study (first 160 participants) and from 1,254 subjects provided by 6 global collaborators. Deeply sampled blood TCRbeta repertoires from subjects exposed to, actively infected with, or recovered from COVID-19 were included in the dataset. The repertoires were released in a freely available public database meant as a resource for research on the immune response to SARS-CoV-2. Study-level results and caveats: Clinical and demographic metadata were provided uncurated, with the amount varying by source and participant.

TCRbeta CDR3 regions were amplified from genomic DNA by means of the immunoSEQ Assay, a bias-controlled multiplex PCR. In the original analysis: The number of nucleated cells in each sample was estimated from the amplification of reference gene primers within the assay. To quantify the absolute abundance of each unique TCRbeta CDR3 rearrangement, sequence reads were collapsed and filtered. Productive Simpson clonality was computed per sample as the square root of Simpson's diversity index over productive rearrangements. TCRdb holds this immuneACCESS table with in-frame rearrangements only. Some clones are missing; in checked studies, unresolved V genes explain under half, and the rest has no known cause. V and J calls and clone size are copied from that table; D and trimming were computed from the DNA. The sample table lists 250,000 to 300,000 clones, around 84% of them with a count of one. The ten largest clones capture under 7% of the sample.

In the prospective study, participants were about 18 to 95 years old, resided in 24 geographic areas of the United States, and were enrolled through a virtual design. In the prospective study, participants were assigned to cohorts based on the clinical history participants reported in a screening survey and a study questionnaire. A participant counted as exposed if, within 2 weeks of entering the study, that participant had been in contact with someone who had a PCR-confirmed or clinician-diagnosed COVID-19 case. In the prospective study, whole blood, serum and a nasopharyngeal or oropharyngeal swab were collected from each participant by mobile phlebotomists. Additional blood draws and questionnaires over an approximately two-month period could optionally be provided by prospective study participants. Before DNA extraction, blood samples from the prospective study were shipped at room temperature or frozen.

Details on this clone: What this receptor recognizes is not known. There are no base qualities to consult, and no much larger clone falls within one base.

CDR1 MGHRA and CDR2 YSYEKL were looked up in the germline V gene. At the junction V is shortened by 4 bases and J by 3 bases; bases outside the gene matches: 2. The CDR3 starts with the cysteine, ends with the phenylalanine, and has 16 residues. Of all the DNA, just the CDR3 is kept, 48 bases in frame from base 1. Sequenced material: PBMCs or T cells enriched from blood (not recorded which). The sequence derives from a woman aged 45-65 years who had been exposed to COVID-19. The chain was built from TRBV4-1 and TRBJ2-3, with 15 bases matching TRBD2. The CDR3 region: CASSLGLAGGTDTQYF. The DNA sequence is TGCGCCAGCAGCCTAGGACTAGCGGGGGGGACAGATACGCAGTATTTT.